A single sample gave rise to the 25 T cell receptor beta chains below, sequenced in a study of CD8 T cells in ankylosing spondylitis. TCRdb reprocessed the 5' RACE reads via MiXCR and lists one record per CDR3 protein. The data show around 10,000 distinct CDR3 sequences, under 6.5% seen once. Material: blood, either unsorted or a sorted T cell fraction (not recorded which). These receptors were collected from a female donor with ankylosing spondylitis or in good health (not recorded which).

This clonotype was found many times. The J gene is TRBJ2-7, the V gene TRBV9; D ambiguous. The CDR3 has 14 residues. Trimming removed 0 bases at V and 2 bases at J, with 9 bases between. In germline, CDR1 is SGDLS, CDR2 YYNGEE. The DNA for the CDR3 is TGTGCCAGCAGCGTAGACGTTGGAGCCTACGAGCAGTACTTC. Amino acid sequence: CASSVDVGAYEQYF.

This clonotype showed up many times. The rearrangement uses TRBV9 and TRBJ1-5; 7 bases agree with TRBD1. The CDR3 runs 15 residues. From germline, CDR1 is SGDLS and CDR2 YYNGEE. V lost 4 bases, J lost 6 bases, and 10 bases stayed unmatched. The CDR3 DNA follows: TGTGCCAGCAGCCCAGGACCAGGGGGGGCTCAGCCCCAGCATTTT. This codes for CASSPGPGGAQPQHF. Full variable domain (rest looked up from reference TRBV9 and TRBJ1-5): DSGVTQTPKHLITATGQRVTLRCSPRSGDLSVYWYQQSLDQGLQFLIQYYNGEERAKGNILERFSAQQFPDLHSELNLSSLELGDSALYFCASSPGPGGAQPQHFGDGTRLSIL.

This clonotype was detected ten times or more. The V call is TRBV9, the J call TRBJ1-5; D remains ambiguous. V shed 0 bases and J shed 0 bases, with 4 bases lying between them. In germline, CDR1 is SGDLS, CDR2 YYNGEE. The CDR3 is 14 residues long. In DNA form, the CDR3 reads TGTGCCAGCAGCGTAGAAGATAGCAATCAGCCCCAGCATTTT. Translating it yields CASSVEDSNQPQHF. Drawing the rest from reference TRBV9 and TRBJ1-5, the complete variable domain is DSGVTQTPKHLITATGQRVTLRCSPRSGDLSVYWYQQSLDQGLQFLIQYYNGEERAKGNILERFSAQQFPDLHSELNLSSLELGDSALYFCASSVEDSNQPQHFGDGTRLSIL.

This clonotype came up once. This may be a read error: a much more frequent sequence differs by one nucleotide. The V and J genes are TRBV9 and TRBJ2-1; TRBD1 matches at 8 bases. Germline-derived CDR1 and CDR2 are SGDLS and YYNGEE. The CDR3 is 14 residues long. V lost 0 bases to trimming and J lost 10 bases; unmatched junction nucleotides: 6. The CDR3 is CASSVGGRDREQFF. As DNA, the CDR3 is TGTGCCAGCAGCGTAGGGGGAAGGGACAGGGAGCAGTTCTTC.

This clonotype was detected ten times or more. The chain uses TRBV11-1 and TRBJ2-2, with unresolved D. Germline CDR1 reads SGHAT; CDR2 reads FQDESV (reference sequence). The CDR3 covers 16 residues. The ends were cut back, 0 bases at V and 3 bases at J, with 11 bases in the middle. The CDR3 nucleotides read TGTGCCAGCAGCTTAGCGGCCAGGAAGGACACCGGGGAGCTGTTTTTT. Its protein is CASSLAARKDTGELFF.

This clonotype was seen at least ten times. V and J are TRBV9 and TRBJ2-2, with D unresolved. The CDR3 covers 13 residues. V was cut by 4 bases and J by 5 bases, with 9 bases left in between. The germline V gene encodes CDR1 SGDLS and CDR2 YYNGEE. CDR3 residues: CASSPPWTGELFF. The CDR3 DNA is TGTGCCAGCAGCCCCCCGTGGACCGGGGAGCTGTTTTTT.

This clonotype was seen many times. The chain employs TRBV9 and TRBJ2-2, with 11 bases fitting TRBD2. The ends lost 3 bases at V and 5 bases at J; junction bases unmatched: 6. Germline CDR1 reads SGDLS; CDR2 reads YYNGEE. The CDR3 has 16 amino acids. CDR3 nucleotides: TGTGCCAGCAGCGCAACACTAGCGGGGGCAACCGGGGAGCTGTTTTTT. This codes for CASSATLAGATGELFF.

Many counts were recorded for this clonotype. V is TRBV9 and J is TRBJ2-7, with no clear D. Germline lookup yields CDR1 SGDLS and CDR2 YYNGEE. Trimming removed 0 bases from V and 4 bases from J, with 5 bases in between. This CDR3 is 12 amino acids long. CDR3 amino acids: CASSVEGYEQYF. The CDR3 DNA is TGTGCCAGCAGCGTAGAAGGGTACGAGCAGTACTTC.

A few counts support this clonotype. This chain uses TRBV9 with TRBJ2-1; no reliable D call. Germline lookup yields CDR1 SGDLS and CDR2 YYNGEE. The V end was cut by 0 bases, the J end by 3 bases, with 10 bases between. The CDR3 consists of 15 residues. DNA for the CDR3: TGTGCCAGCAGCGTAGACGGTGCGCTCTACAATGAGCAGTTCTTC. Encoded protein: CASSVDGALYNEQFF.

This clonotype has a count of ten or more. The rearrangement joins TRBV7-3 to TRBJ2-5; 14 nucleotides align to TRBD2. J gave up 5 bases and V 8 bases, and 7 bases lay outside the gene matches. From germline, CDR1 is SGHTA and CDR2 FQGTGA. CDR3 length: 15 amino acids. The CDR3 bases are TGTGCCAGCTATGGGACTAGCGGGAGTAGGGAGACCCAGTACTTC. Protein product: CASYGTSGSRETQYF.

This clonotype was seen repeatedly, ten times or more. The chain combines TRBV9 with TRBJ2-3; 8 bases match TRBD2. J lost 3 bases, V lost 0 bases, and 3 bases had no gene match. The germline CDR1 and CDR2 sequences are SGDLS and YYNGEE. This CDR3 is 15 amino acids long. CDR3 in DNA: TGTGCCAGCAGCGTAGAGGCTAGCGGGACAGATACGCAGTATTTT. Translated: CASSVEASGTDTQYF.

This clonotype has at least ten counts. V is TRBV9 and J is TRBJ2-3; perhaps TRBD2 as D (6 bases). CDR3 length: 15 amino acids. Germline CDR1 SGDLS, CDR2 YYNGEE. V was clipped by 4 bases and J by 0 bases, with 12 bases between them. DNA of the CDR3: TGTGCCAGCAGCCCCGGCGGGGCTAGCACAGATACGCAGTATTTT. This sequence encodes CASSPGGASTDTQYF.

There are many counts of this clonotype. The CDR3 DNA is TGTGCCAGCAGCAGGGCAGAGCAACAAGAGACCCAGTACTTC. Residues: CASSRAEQQETQYF. The chain links TRBV9 to TRBJ2-5, with unresolved D. This CDR3 has 14 amino acids. V lost 4 bases, J lost 2 bases, and 12 bases lay in between. Germline V lookup: CDR1 SGDLS, CDR2 YYNGEE.

This clonotype has at least ten counts. The CDR3 coding sequence is TGTGCCAGCAGCGCTTTTACAGGACCACAAGAGACCCAGTACTTC. Encoded protein: CASSAFTGPQETQYF. The chain combines TRBV9 with TRBJ2-5, with D perhaps TRBD1 (5 bases). Germline assignment: CDR1 SGDLS and CDR2 YYNGEE. Trimming removed 3 bases at V and 2 bases at J, with 14 bases between. This CDR3 comprises 15 residues.

This clonotype was recorded at least ten times. V and J are TRBV9 and TRBJ2-5, with 8 bases identical to TRBD2. Germline V gene data show CDR1 as SGDLS and CDR2 as YYNGEE. There are 15 residues in the CDR3. With V trimmed by 0 bases and J by 4 bases, 5 bases remained unmatched. The CDR3 reads CASSVAGGQTETQYF. CDR3 nucleotide sequence: TGTGCCAGCAGCGTAGCGGGGGGGCAAACAGAGACCCAGTACTTC.

This clonotype came up many times. The rearrangement joins TRBV9 to TRBJ2-3; 7 bases fit TRBD2. V was clipped by 3 bases and J by 2 bases; unmatched bases: 6. Germline assignment: CDR1 SGDLS and CDR2 YYNGEE. This CDR3 contains 15 residues. The CDR3 reads CASSAWGGYTDTQYF. The CDR3 nucleotides are TGTGCCAGCAGCGCGTGGGGGGGATACACAGATACGCAGTATTTT.

V usage is TRBV9 and J usage is TRBJ2-4, with 9 bases identical to TRBD1. Germline CDR1 reads SGDLS; CDR2 reads YYNGEE. V shed 3 bases, J shed 8 bases, and the junction held 9 bases outside the gene matches. This CDR3 has 15 amino acids. CDR3 DNA: TGTGCCAGCAGCGCGGGGGACAGGGCTTTTGACATTCAGTACTTC. Translated: CASSAGDRAFDIQYF.

This clonotype was counted a few times. The chain couples TRBV9 to TRBJ2-1; D is tentatively TRBD1 or TRBD2 (5 bases each). Germline CDR1 is SGDLS and CDR2 is YYNGEE. Trimming cost V 0 bases and J 0 bases, with 10 bases left between them. The CDR3 runs to 16 residues. Written as DNA, the CDR3 is TGTGCCAGCAGCGTAGATCGGGGCTACTCCTACAATGAGCAGTTCTTC. Translation: CASSVDRGYSYNEQFF.

This rearrangement joins TRBV9 to TRBJ1-2, with D uncertain. Trimming stripped 2 bases from V and 3 bases from J, with 5 bases between. Germline CDR1 reads SGDLS; CDR2 reads YYNGEE. The CDR3 extends over 12 amino acids. This CDR3 reads CASSVHHYGYTF. CDR3 DNA: TGTGCCAGCAGCGTTCACCACTATGGCTACACCTTC.

This clonotype was counted at least ten times. The CDR3 loop reads CASMSGTTGTQYF. In DNA form, the CDR3 reads TGTGCCAGCATGAGTGGGACCACTGGTACGCAGTATTTT. V gene TRBV9 combines with J gene TRBJ2-3, with D perhaps assigned TRBD1 or TRBD2 (5 bases each). The CDR3 covers 13 residues. Between the trimmed V and J ends, which lost 6 bases and 8 bases, there was a span of 16 bases. The germline V gene encodes CDR1 SGDLS and CDR2 YYNGEE.

This clonotype showed up many times. This chain joins TRBV9 and TRBJ2-3; D perhaps matches TRBD1 (6 bases). The DNA end is more similar to TRBJ1-5, so the J call may be wrong. Germline V gene data show CDR1 as SGDLS and CDR2 as YYNGEE. This CDR3 is 15 amino acids long. The CDR3 DNA reads TGTGCCAGCAGCGATAGCGGGGGGCGCACAGATACGCAGCATTTT. Protein product: CASSDSGGRTDTQHF.

This clonotype was detected a few times. The chain carries TRBV9 and TRBJ2-5; 9 bases agree with TRBD2. This CDR3 spans 14 amino acids. J was trimmed by 2 bases and V by 5 bases; bases with no gene match: 4. CDR1 and CDR2 from the germline V gene are SGDLS and YYNGEE. The CDR3 coding sequence is TGTGCCAGCAGTAGCGGGGGCCTTCAAGAGACCCAGTACTTC. It codes for CASSSGGLQETQYF.

In its sample, this clonotype ranks as medium-sized. Here the CDR3 DNA reads TGTGCCAGCAGCGTACCGGGACAGGGAAACACTGAAGCTTTCTTT. Protein: CASSVPGQGNTEAFF. V gene TRBV9 combines with J gene TRBJ1-1, with 9 nucleotides matching TRBD1. The V gene end was trimmed by 1 base and the J gene end by 2 bases; junction bases not matched to a gene: 3. The V gene's germline CDR1 is SGDLS and CDR2 YYNGEE. The CDR3 runs to 15 residues.

By share, this clonotype ranks as medium-sized. This chain connects TRBV9 to TRBJ1-4, with 10 nucleotides matching TRBD1. Germline-derived CDR1 and CDR2 are SGDLS and YYNGEE. The length of the CDR3 is 15 residues. V was pared by 3 bases and J by 4 bases, with 3 bases of the junction left unmatched. As DNA, the CDR3 is TGTGCCAGCAGCGGTGGACAGGGGGATAATGAAAAACTGTTTTTT. Amino acids: CASSGGQGDNEKLFF.

This clonotype was seen repeatedly, ten times or more. The gene calls are TRBV9 and TRBJ2-2; TRBD1 might be the D (7 bases). The germline V and J ends were trimmed by 3 bases and 0 bases, with 18 bases remaining between them. CDR1 is SGDLS, CDR2 YYNGEE, per germline. The CDR3 totals 18 residues. CDR3 amino acids: CASSGGTVLRTNTGELFF. CDR3 in DNA: TGTGCCAGCAGCGGCGGGACAGTTCTAAGGACGAACACCGGGGAGCTGTTTTTT.